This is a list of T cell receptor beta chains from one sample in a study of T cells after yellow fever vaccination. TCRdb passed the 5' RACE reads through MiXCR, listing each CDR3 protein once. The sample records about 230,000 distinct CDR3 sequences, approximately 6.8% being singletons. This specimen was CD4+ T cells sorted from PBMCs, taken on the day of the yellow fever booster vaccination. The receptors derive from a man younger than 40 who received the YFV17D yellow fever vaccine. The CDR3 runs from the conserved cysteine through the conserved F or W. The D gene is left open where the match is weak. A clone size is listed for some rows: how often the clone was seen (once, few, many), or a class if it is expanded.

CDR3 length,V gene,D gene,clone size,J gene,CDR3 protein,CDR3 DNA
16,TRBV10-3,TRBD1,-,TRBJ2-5,CAISVAGGLHQETQYF,TGTGCCATCAGTGTAGCAGGGGGCCTTCACCAAGAGACCCAGTACTTC
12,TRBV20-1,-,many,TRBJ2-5,CSARATAQTQYF,TGCAGTGCTAGAGCAACGGCGCAGACCCAGTACTTC
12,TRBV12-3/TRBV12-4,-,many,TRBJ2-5,CASSARKETQYF,TGTGCCAGCAGTGCACGAAAAGAGACCCAGTACTTC
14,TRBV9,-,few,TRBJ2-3,CASSRPGGGDTQYF,TGTGCCAGCAGCCGCCCTGGAGGGGGAGATACGCAGTATTTT
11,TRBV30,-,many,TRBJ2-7,CAWTTASEQYF,TGTGCCTGGACAACTGCCTCTGAGCAGTACTTC
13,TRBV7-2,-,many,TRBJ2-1,CASSLGGLNEQFF,TGTGCCAGCAGCTTAGGAGGTCTCAATGAGCAGTTCTTC
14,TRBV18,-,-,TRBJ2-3,CASSPQKGADTQYF,TGTGCCAGCTCACCCCAAAAAGGGGCAGATACGCAGTATTTT
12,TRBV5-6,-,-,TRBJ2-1,CASSLVNNEQFF,TGTGCCAGCAGCTTGGTGAACAATGAGCAGTTCTTC
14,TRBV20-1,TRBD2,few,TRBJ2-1,CSARGLAGDHEQFF,TGCAGTGCCAGGGGACTAGCGGGAGATCATGAGCAGTTCTTC
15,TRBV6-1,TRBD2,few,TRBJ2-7,CASRPPSGSAYEQYF,TGTGCCAGCAGACCCCCTAGCGGGAGTGCCTACGAGCAGTACTTC
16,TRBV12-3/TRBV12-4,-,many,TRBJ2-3,CASSPSRRLNTDTQYF,TGTGCCAGCAGCCCGTCGCGGAGACTTAACACAGATACGCAGTATTTT
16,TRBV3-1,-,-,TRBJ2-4,CASSFGAALAKNIQYF,TGTGCCAGCAGCTTCGGGGCGGCCTTAGCCAAAAACATTCAGTACTTC
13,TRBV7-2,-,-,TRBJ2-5,CASSTRYQETQYF,TGTGCCAGCAGTACTCGATACCAAGAGACCCAGTACTTC
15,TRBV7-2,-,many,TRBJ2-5,CASSLVLTAEETQYF,TGTGCCAGCAGCTTAGTTCTCACAGCCGAAGAGACCCAGTACTTC
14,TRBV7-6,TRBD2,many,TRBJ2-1,CASSLGGGDNEQFF,TGTGCCAGCAGCTTAGGCGGGGGGGACAATGAGCAGTTCTTC
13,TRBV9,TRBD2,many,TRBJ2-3,CASSGASTDTQYF,TGTGCCAGTAGCGGGGCCAGCACAGATACGCAGTATTTT
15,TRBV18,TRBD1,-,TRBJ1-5,CASSSGQGGGQPQNF,TGTGCCAGCTCATCGGGACAGGGAGGAGGTCAGCCCCAGAATTTT
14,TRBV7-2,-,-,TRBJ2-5,CASSGRLGTGTQYF,TGTGCCAGCAGCGGCCGACTTGGCACTGGGACCCAGTACTTC
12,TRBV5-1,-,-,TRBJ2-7,CASSSVVYEQYF,TGCGCCAGCAGCTCGGTAGTCTACGAGCAGTACTTC
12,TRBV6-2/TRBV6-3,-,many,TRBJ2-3,CASSYDGYTQYF,TGTGCCAGCAGTTACGACGGATATACGCAGTATTTT
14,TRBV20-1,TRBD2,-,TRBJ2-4,CSASRGTTGDIQYF,TGCAGTGCCTCCCGGGGGACTACCGGTGACATTCAGTACTTC
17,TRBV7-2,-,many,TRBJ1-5,CASSSGETPRGNQPQHF,TGTGCCAGCAGCTCAGGGGAGACACCCAGGGGCAATCAGCCCCAGCATTTT
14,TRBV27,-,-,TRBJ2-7,CASRAQEPRNEQYF,TGTGCCAGCAGGGCCCAGGAGCCTAGAAACGAGCAGTACTTC
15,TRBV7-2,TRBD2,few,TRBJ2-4,CASSASGRASNIQYF,TGTGCCAGCAGCGCCAGCGGGAGGGCCAGTAACATTCAGTACTTC
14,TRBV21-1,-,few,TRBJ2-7,CASLIAGGVYEQYF,TGTGCCAGCCTGATAGCGGGAGGCGTCTACGAGCAGTACTTC
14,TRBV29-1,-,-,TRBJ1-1,CSVEDREGGTEAFF,TGCAGCGTTGAAGATCGGGAAGGGGGGACTGAAGCTTTCTTT
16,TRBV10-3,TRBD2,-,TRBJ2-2,CAISGGGAANTGELFF,TGTGCCATCAGTGGCGGGGGGGCGGCCAACACCGGGGAGCTGTTTTTT
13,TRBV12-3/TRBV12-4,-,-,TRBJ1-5,CASRLRANQPQHF,TGTGCCAGCAGGTTAAGGGCCAATCAGCCCCAGCATTTT
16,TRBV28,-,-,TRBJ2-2,CASRSGGTVRTGELFF,TGTGCCAGCAGGAGTGGGGGGACAGTGAGGACCGGGGAGCTGTTTTTT
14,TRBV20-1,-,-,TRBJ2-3,CSARGGTRTDTQYF,TGCAGTGCTAGAGGCGGGACCCGCACAGATACGCAGTATTTT
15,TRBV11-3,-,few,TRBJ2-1,CASSLNAGTYNEQFF,TGTGCCAGCAGCTTAAACGCGGGAACCTACAATGAGCAGTTCTTC
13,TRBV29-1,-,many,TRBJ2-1,CSAPTGSYNEQFF,TGCAGCGCCCCCACTGGGTCCTACAATGAGCAGTTCTTC
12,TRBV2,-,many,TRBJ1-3,CASSEDGNTIYF,TGTGCCAGCAGTGAAGACGGAAACACCATATATTTT
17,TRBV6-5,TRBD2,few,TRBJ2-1,CASSSTAAGEGYNEQFF,TGTGCCAGCAGTTCCACGGCAGCGGGAGAGGGTTACAATGAGCAGTTCTTC
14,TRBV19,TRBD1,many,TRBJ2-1,CASKGDRLRNEQFF,TGTGCCAGTAAGGGGGACAGGCTTAGGAATGAGCAGTTCTTC